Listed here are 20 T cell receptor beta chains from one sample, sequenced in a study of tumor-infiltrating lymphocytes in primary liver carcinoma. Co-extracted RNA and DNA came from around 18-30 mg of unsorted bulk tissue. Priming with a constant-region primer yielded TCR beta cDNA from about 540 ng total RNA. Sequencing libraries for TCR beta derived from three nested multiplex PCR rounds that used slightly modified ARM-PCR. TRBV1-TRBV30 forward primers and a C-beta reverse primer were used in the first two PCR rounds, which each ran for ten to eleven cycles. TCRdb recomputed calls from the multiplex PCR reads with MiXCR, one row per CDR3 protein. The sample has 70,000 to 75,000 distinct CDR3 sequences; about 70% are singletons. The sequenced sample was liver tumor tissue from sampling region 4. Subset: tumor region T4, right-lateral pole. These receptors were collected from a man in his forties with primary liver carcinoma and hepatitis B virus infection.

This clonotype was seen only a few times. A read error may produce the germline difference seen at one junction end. Here the CDR3 reads CASSPTASGVSYNEQFF. The CDR3 bases are TGTGCCAGTTCACCTACGGCTAGCGGGGTTTCCTACAATGAGCAGTTCTTC. The J gene is TRBJ2-1, the V gene TRBV18, with 9 bases identical to TRBD2. The CDR3 sequence is 17 residues long. Germline V lookup: CDR1 KGHSH, CDR2 LQKENI.

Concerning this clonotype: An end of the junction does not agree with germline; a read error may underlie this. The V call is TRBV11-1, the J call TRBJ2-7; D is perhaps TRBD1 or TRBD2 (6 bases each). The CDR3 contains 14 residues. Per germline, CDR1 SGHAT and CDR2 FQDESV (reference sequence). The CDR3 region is CASSAFGGTYGQCF. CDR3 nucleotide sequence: TGTGCCAGCAGCGCCTTCGGAGGGACATACGGGCAGTGCTTC.

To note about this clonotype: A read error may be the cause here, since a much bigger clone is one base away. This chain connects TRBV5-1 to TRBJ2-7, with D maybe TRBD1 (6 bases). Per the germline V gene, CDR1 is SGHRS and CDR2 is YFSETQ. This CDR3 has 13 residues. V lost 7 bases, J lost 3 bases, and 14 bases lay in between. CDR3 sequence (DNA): TGCGCCAGCGGCACAGGGCCGGGCTACGAGCAGTACTTC. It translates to CASGTGPGYEQYF.

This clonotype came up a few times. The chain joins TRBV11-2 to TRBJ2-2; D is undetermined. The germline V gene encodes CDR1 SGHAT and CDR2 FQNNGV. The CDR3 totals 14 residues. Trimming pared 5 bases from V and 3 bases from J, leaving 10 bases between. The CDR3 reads CASSTDSDTGELFF. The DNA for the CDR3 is TGTGCCAGCAGCACAGACTCGGACACCGGGGAGCTGTTTTTT. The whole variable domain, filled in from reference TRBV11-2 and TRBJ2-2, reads EAGVAQSPRYKIIEKRQSVAFWCNPISGHATLYWYQQILGQGPKLLIQFQNNGVVDDSQLPKDRFSAERLKGVDSTLKIQPAKLEDSAVYLCASSTDSDTGELFFGEGSRLTVL.

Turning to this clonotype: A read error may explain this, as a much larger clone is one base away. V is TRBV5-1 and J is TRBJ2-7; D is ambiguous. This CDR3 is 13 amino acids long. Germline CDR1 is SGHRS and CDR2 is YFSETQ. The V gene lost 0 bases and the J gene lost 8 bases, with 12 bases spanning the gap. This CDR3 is CASSLAMSSQQYF. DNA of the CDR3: TGCGCCAGCAGCTTGGCCATGTCTTCCCAGCAGTACTTC.

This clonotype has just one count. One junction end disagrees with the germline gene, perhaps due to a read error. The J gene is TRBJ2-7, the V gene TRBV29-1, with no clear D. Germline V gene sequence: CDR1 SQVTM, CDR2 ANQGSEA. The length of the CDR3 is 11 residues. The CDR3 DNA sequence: TGCATCTTCTCCACCTCCTATGAGCAGTACTTC. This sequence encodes CIFSTSYEQYF.

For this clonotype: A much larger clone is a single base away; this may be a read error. CDR3 bases: TGTGCCTGGAGTGTACCAGCGGTTTCTGGGGCCAACGTCCTGACTTTC. The encoded protein is CAWSVPAVSGANVLTF. The chain joins TRBV30 to TRBJ2-6; TRBD2 is a possible D gene (5 bases). CDR3 size: 16 residues. The germline gives CDR1 GTSNPN, CDR2 SVGIG (reference sequence). Trimming took off 0 bases at V and 1 base at J, with 10 bases between the two ends.

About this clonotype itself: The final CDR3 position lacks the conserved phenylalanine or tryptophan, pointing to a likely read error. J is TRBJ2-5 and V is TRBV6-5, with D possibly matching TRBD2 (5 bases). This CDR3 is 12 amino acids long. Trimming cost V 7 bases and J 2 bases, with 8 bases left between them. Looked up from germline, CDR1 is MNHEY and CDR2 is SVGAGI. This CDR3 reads CASTDLQETQYY. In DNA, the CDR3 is TGTGCCAGCACGGACTTACAAGAGACCCAGTACTAC.

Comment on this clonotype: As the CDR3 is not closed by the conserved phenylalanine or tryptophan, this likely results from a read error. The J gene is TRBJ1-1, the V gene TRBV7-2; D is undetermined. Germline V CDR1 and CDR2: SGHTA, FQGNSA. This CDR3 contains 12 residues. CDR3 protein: CAISFRGEEAFL. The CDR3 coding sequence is TGTGCCATCAGCTTCCGGGGTGAAGAAGCTTTCCTT.

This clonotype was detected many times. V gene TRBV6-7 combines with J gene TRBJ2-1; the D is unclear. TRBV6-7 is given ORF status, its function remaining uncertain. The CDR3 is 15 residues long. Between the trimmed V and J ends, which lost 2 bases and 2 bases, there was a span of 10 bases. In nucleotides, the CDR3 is TGTGCCAGCAGTTACAGTTGCCCTACCTACAATGAGCAGTTCTTC. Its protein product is CASSYSCPTYNEQFF.

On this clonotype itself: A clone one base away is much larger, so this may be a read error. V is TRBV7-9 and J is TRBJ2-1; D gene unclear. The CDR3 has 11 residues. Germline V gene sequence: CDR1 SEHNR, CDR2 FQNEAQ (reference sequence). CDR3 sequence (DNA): TGTGCCAGCCTAGTATACAATGAGCGGTTCTTC. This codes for CASLVYNERFF.

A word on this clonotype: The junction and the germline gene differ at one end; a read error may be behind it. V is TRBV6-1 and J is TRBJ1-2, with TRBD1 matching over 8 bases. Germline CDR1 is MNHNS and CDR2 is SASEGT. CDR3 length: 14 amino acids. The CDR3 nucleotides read TGTGCCAGTACCCGGACAGGGAAAGTTGATGGCCACACCTTC. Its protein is CASTRTGKVDGHTF.

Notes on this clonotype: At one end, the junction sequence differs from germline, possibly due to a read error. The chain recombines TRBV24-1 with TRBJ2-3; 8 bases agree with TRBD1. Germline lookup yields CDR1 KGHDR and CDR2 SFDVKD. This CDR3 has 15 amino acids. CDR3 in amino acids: CATSETGGSTETQYF. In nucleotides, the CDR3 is TGCGCCACCAGTGAAACAGGGGGGAGCACAGAAACGCAGTATTTT.

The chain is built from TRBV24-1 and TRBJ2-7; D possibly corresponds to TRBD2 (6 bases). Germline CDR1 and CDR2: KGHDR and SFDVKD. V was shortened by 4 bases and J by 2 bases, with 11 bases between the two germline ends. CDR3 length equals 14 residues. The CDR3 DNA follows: TGTGCCACCAGTGACAGCGGGTATCCCTACGAGCAGTACTTC. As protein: CATSDSGYPYEQYF.

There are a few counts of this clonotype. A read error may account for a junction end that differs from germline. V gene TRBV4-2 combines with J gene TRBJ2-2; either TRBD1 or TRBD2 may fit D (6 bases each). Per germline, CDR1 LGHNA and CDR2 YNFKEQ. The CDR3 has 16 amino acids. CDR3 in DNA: TGTGCCAGCAGCGAGGACGGGGGCGCCAACACCGGGGAGCTGTTGTTT. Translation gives CASSEDGGANTGELLF.

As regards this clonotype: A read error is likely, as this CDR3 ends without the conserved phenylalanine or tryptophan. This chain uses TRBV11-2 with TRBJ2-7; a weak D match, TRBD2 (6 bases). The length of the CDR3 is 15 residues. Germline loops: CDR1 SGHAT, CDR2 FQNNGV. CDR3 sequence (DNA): TGTGTCAGCAGCCTCGGCGGGACTCTATCCTACGAGCAGTACCTC. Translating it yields CVSSLGGTLSYEQYL.

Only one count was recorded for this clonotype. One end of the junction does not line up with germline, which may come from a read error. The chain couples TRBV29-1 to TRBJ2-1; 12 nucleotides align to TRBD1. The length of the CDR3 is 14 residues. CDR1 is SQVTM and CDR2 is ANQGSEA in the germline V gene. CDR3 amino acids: CSGLPGQGADEHLF. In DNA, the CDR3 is TGCAGCGGATTGCCGGGACAGGGGGCGGATGAGCACTTGTTC.

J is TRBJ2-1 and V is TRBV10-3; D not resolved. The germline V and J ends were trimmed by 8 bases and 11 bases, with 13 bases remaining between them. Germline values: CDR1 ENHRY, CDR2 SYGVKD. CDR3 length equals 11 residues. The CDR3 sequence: CAIHGTDKQFF. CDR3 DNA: TGTGCCATCCATGGTACCGATAAGCAGTTCTTC.

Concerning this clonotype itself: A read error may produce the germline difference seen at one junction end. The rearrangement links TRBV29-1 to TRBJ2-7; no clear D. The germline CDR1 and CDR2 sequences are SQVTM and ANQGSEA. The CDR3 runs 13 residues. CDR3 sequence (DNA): TGCAGTGTTGACTGGGATGGTACCTACGAGCAGTACTTC. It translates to CSVDWDGTYEQYF.

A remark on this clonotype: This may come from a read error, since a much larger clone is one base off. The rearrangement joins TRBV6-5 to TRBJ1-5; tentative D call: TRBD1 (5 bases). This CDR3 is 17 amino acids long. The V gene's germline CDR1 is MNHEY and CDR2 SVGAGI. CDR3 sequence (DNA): TGTGCCAGCAGTTACTCGAGCAGGGCGAATAGCGATCAGCCCCAGCATTTT. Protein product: CASSYSSRANSDQPQHF.